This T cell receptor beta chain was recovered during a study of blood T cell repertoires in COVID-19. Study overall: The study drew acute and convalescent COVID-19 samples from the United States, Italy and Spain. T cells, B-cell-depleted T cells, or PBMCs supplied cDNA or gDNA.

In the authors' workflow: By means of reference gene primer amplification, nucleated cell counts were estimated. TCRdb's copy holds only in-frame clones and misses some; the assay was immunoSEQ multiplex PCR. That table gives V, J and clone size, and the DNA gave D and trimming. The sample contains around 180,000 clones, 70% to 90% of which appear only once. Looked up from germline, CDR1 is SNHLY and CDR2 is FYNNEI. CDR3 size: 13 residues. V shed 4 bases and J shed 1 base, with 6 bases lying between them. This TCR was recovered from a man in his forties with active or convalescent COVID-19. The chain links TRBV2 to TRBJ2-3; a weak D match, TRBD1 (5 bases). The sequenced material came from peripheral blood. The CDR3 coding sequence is TGTGCCAGCAGTGCCAGGGGCACAGATACGCAGTATTTT. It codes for CASSARGTDTQYF.